This is a list of T cell receptor beta chains from one sample in a study of T cells in Graves' hyperthyroidism and ophthalmopathy. TCRdb re-called the multiplex PCR reads with MiXCR, one entry per CDR3 protein. The sample lists about 500,000 distinct CDR3 sequences, 15% to 20% seen once, with 17% in the top ten. Material: blood. The receptors were sampled from a young woman with Graves' ophthalmopathy. Each CDR3 is given with its conserved first and last residue. D genes are given only for firm matches. Clone size, where shown, is once, few, many, or a class for clones that have expanded.

TRBV2,many,-,TRBJ1-2,CASTTKPGRDYGYTF,TGTGCCAGCACCACGAAACCCGGCAGGGACTATGGCTACACCTTC
TRBV11-2,few,TRBD1,TRBJ2-4,CASSPPDRGFGIQYF,TGTGCCAGCAGCCCCCCCGACAGGGGCTTTGGCATTCAGTACTTC
TRBV29-1,-,TRBD1,TRBJ2-7,CSVFPGQVNGHEQYF,TGCAGCGTGTTTCCGGGACAGGTTAATGGCCACGAGCAGTACTTC
TRBV20-1,many,-,TRBJ2-7,CSARETVPFYEQYF,TGCAGTGCTAGAGAGACGGTGCCCTTCTACGAGCAGTACTTC
TRBV18,many,-,TRBJ1-2,CASSPPGYGYTF,TGTGCCAGCTCACCACCAGGCTATGGCTACACCTTC
TRBV12-3/TRBV12-4,many,TRBD2,TRBJ2-3,CASGRTSGGRDTQYF,TGTGCCAGCGGAAGGACTAGCGGGGGGAGAGATACGCAGTATTTT
TRBV20-1,many,-,TRBJ1-1,CSAPPWASNTEAFF,TGCAGTGCTCCCCCCTGGGCGTCCAACACTGAAGCTTTCTTT
TRBV27,-,-,TRBJ1-1,CASSLSQGWGTEAFF,TGTGCCAGCAGTTTATCACAGGGTTGGGGCACTGAAGCTTTCTTT
TRBV2,many,TRBD1,TRBJ2-3,CASRPDRGQDTQYF,TGTGCCAGCCGTCCGGACAGGGGGCAAGATACGCAGTATTTT
TRBV30,many,-,TRBJ1-2,CAWSSHRVSYGYTF,TGTGCCTGGAGTTCCCACAGGGTGAGCTATGGCTACACCTTC
TRBV19,-,-,TRBJ1-5,CASSIWGANQPQHF,TGTGCCAGTAGTATTTGGGGGGCGAACCAGCCCCAGCATTTT
TRBV5-5,-,TRBD1,TRBJ2-7,CASSGGGQGETYEQYF,TGTGCCAGCAGCGGAGGGGGACAGGGGGAAACCTACGAGCAGTACTTC
TRBV25-1,-,-,TRBJ1-1,CASSNMTGNTEAFF,TGTGCCAGCAGTAATATGACGGGGAACACTGAAGCTTTCTTT
TRBV2,-,TRBD2,TRBJ2-1,CASSEASGGADEQFF,TGTGCCAGCAGTGAAGCTAGCGGGGGGGCGGATGAGCAGTTCTTC
TRBV2,many,-,TRBJ2-2,CASSVDSNTGELFF,TGTGCCAGCAGCGTCGACTCAAACACCGGGGAGCTGTTTTTT
TRBV18,-,-,TRBJ1-3,CASSPKRPAVSTTIYF,TGTGCCAGCTCACCTAAGAGACCGGCCGTTAGTACCACCATATATTTT
TRBV5-1,few,-,TRBJ2-6,CASSLYSGSGANVLTF,TGCGCCAGCAGCTTATATAGTGGGTCTGGGGCCAACGTCCTGACTTTC
TRBV5-6,many,TRBD1,TRBJ1-5,CASSSGQGILVQPQHF,TGTGCCAGCAGCTCCGGACAGGGAATCTTGGTTCAGCCCCAGCATTTT